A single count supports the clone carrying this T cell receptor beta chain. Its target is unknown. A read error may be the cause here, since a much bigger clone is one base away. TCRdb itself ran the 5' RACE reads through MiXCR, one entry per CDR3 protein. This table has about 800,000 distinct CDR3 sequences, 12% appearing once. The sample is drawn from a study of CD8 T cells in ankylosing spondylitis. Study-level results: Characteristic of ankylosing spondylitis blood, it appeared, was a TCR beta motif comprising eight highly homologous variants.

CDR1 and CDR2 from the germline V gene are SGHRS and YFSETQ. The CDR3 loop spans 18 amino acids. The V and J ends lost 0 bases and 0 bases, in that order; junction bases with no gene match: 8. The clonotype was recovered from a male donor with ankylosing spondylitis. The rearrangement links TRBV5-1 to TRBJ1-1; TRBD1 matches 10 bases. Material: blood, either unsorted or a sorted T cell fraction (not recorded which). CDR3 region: CASSLVRDRGSLNTEAFF. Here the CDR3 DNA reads TGCGCCAGCAGCTTGGTCCGGGACAGGGGATCATTGAACACTGAAGCTTTCTTT.